Detailed here is one T cell receptor beta chain. Its matching antigen is unknown. The treatment: around 19 received Ad26.COV2.S at low or high dose, single or two shots; about five received placebo; per-sample allocation not given. At day 63 after the first vaccine or placebo injection, samples were drawn. Unmatched junction bases numbered 14, after V lost 7 bases and J lost 5 bases. The CDR3 runs to 17 residues. From germline, CDR1 is MDHEN and CDR2 SYDVKM. These data belong to a study of Ad26.COV2.S vaccination and SARS-CoV-2 variants. TCRdb's copy holds only in-frame clones and misses some; the assay was immunoSEQ multiplex PCR. In the table there are some 250,000 clones, 88% of which are singletons. The study, taken as a whole, reports: Vaccine recipients had higher spike-specific TCR breadth than placebo recipients. A substantial breadth of spike-specific CD8+ and CD4+ T cell responses after vaccination has been reported.

The chain employs TRBV28 and TRBJ2-2, with 9 bases fitting TRBD2. This specimen was peripheral blood, taken in a trial of Ad26.COV2.S vaccine versus placebo. The sequence was obtained from a person aged 18 to 65 who received the Ad26.COV2.S COVID-19 vaccine or a placebo. The CDR3 DNA reads as TGTGCCAGCAACCTCCTACCCGGCGGGGGGGATACCGGGGAGCTGTTTTTT. Amino acid sequence: CASNLLPGGGDTGELFF. The full variable domain, with the rest looked up from reference TRBV28 and TRBJ2-2, is DVKVTQSSRYLVKRTGEKVFLECVQDMDHENMFWYRQDPGLGLRLIYFSYDVKMKEKGDIPEGYSVSREKKERFSLILESASTNQTSMYLCASNLLPGGGDTGELFFGEGSRLTVL.